Detailed here is one T cell receptor beta chain. This specimen belongs to a study of T cells in tumors after PD-1 blockade. Profiled with immunoSEQ multiplex PCR; TCRdb holds only in-frame clones, not every one. The sample includes tens of thousands of clones, just under 80% of them seen just once. CDR3 length: 15 amino acids. CDR1 and CDR2 from the germline V gene are SEHNR and FQNEAQ (reference sequence). V trimming: 5 bases; J trimming: 3 bases; junction bases outside the gene matches: 7. This receptor was taken from a human donor with basal cell carcinoma. The sample here was PBMCs, taken before anti-PD-1 treatment. The genes are TRBV7-9 and TRBJ1-1, with 9 bases that match TRBD1. The DNA for the CDR3 is TGTGCCAGCAGCAGCCAGACAGGGGGATACACTGAAGCTTTCTTT. Translation: CASSSQTGGYTEAFF.